The rows below give T cell receptor beta chains drawn from one sample of a study of OX40 agonist ivuxolimab in advanced cancers. The data were produced by immunoSEQ multiplex PCR, yet TCRdb's version contains in-frame clones alone and is incomplete. The sample holds fewer than 35,000 clones, around nine tenths seen once. The sample was CD4+ or CD8+ T cells sorted from blood, taken in a trial of the OX40 agonist ivuxolimab. The receptor set was obtained from an adult with an advanced solid tumor such as melanoma, head and neck, liver or kidney cancer. The CDR3 runs from the conserved cysteine through the conserved F or W. The D gene is left open where the match is weak. Part of the rows lack a size; the others show once, few, many or a class for expanded clones.

j_gene	v_gene	d_gene	abundance	CDR3nt	CDR3aa
TRBJ2-3	TRBV7-2	TRBD2	-	TGTGCCAGCAGCTTAGAGTTGGGGACTACTGATACGCAGTATTTT	CASSLELGTTDTQYF
TRBJ2-3	TRBV6-1	-	-	TGTGCCAGCAGTGAATTTGTGGCGGCAGACACAGATACGCAGTATTTT	CASSEFVAADTDTQYF
TRBJ1-2	TRBV27	TRBD1	-	TGTGCCAGCAGGACAGGGGGCCACGGCTACACCTTC	CASRTGGHGYTF
TRBJ2-2	TRBV6-5	-	once	TGTGCCAGCAGTTACACTCCTATCGGGGAGCTGTTTTTT	CASSYTPIGELFF
TRBJ2-7	TRBV6-6	-	-	TGTGCCAGCAGAAAGGGGGATTACGAGCAGTACTTC	CASRKGDYEQYF
TRBJ2-3	TRBV19	-	-	TGTGCCAGTAGTATCCTCCGGGAGCCGGCAGATACGCAGTATTTT	CASSILREPADTQYF
TRBJ2-5	TRBV7-9	-	-	TGTGCCAGCAGCTTGGTGACCTCTCAAGAGACCCAGTACTTC	CASSLVTSQETQYF
TRBJ1-4	TRBV6-1	-	-	TGTGCCAGCAGTGCAGAGAGGGGGTTCGACCTCGAAAAACTGTTTTTT	CASSAERGFDLEKLFF
TRBJ1-2	TRBV25-1	-	few	TGTGCCAGCAGTGAATATTCACGGTTGTATGGCTACACCTTC	CASSEYSRLYGYTF
TRBJ1-4	TRBV2	-	-	TGTGCCAGCAGGCCCCAGGGGCAGTTTAATGAAAAACTGTTTTTT	CASRPQGQFNEKLFF
TRBJ2-2	TRBV15	TRBD1	-	TGTGCCACCGGAGGACAGGCGATCACCGGGGAGCTGTTTTTT	CATGGQAITGELFF
TRBJ2-3	TRBV9	TRBD1	-	TGTGCCAGCAGCGTCGGGACAGGGGCTAGCACAGATACGCAGTATTTT	CASSVGTGASTDTQYF
TRBJ2-5	TRBV7-7	-	few	TGTGCCAGCAGCTTAGGGGGACCTAAAGAGACCCAGTACTTC	CASSLGGPKETQYF
TRBJ2-5	TRBV29-1	TRBD2	-	TGCAGCGTTGAAGGAACTAGCGGGAGCCAAGAGACCCAGTACTTC	CSVEGTSGSQETQYF
TRBJ2-5	TRBV5-6	TRBD2	once	TGTGCCAGCAGCTTGTTGTCGGCGGGAGAAGGGCGAGAGACCCAGTACTTC	CASSLLSAGEGRETQYF
TRBJ2-4	TRBV29-1	-	once	TGCAGCGTAGCGTTAGCCAAAAACATTCAGTACTTC	CSVALAKNIQYF
TRBJ2-7	TRBV6-5	-	-	TGTGCCAGCAGTTACGCGGACGGACCCTACGAGCAGTACTTC	CASSYADGPYEQYF
TRBJ1-2	TRBV25-1	-	-	TGTGCCAGCAGTGACTCTGCAGTCTCTGGCTACACCTTC	CASSDSAVSGYTF
TRBJ2-2	TRBV27	TRBD2	-	TGTGCCAGCACGGGGGGGGGCATCGGGGAGCTGTTTTTT	CASTGGGIGELFF
TRBJ1-6	TRBV13	-	-	TGTGCCAGCAGCTTAGCCATGGGGGCTGGGTCACCCCTCCACTTT	CASSLAMGAGSPLHF
TRBJ2-5	TRBV30	-	once	TGTGCCTGGAGTGCATTGGCCGGGGAGGAGACCCAGTACTTC	CAWSALAGEETQYF
TRBJ1-1	TRBV28	-	-	TGTGCCAGCAGTTTGCCCACCCCGGGGGCAGGGGAGGGTGTGTACACTGAAGCTTTCTTT	CASSLPTPGAGEGVYTEAFF
TRBJ1-1	TRBV11-3	-	-	TGTGCCAGCAGCTTAGGAGTGAACACTGAAGCTTTCTTT	CASSLGVNTEAFF
TRBJ2-1	TRBV11-3	-	-	TGTGCCAGCAGCCCCTCGGGACCGAACAATGAGCAGTTCTTC	CASSPSGPNNEQFF
TRBJ1-5	TRBV5-4	TRBD1	-	TGTGCCAGCAGCGCCGGGACAGGTCACAATCAGCCCCAGCATTTT	CASSAGTGHNQPQHF
TRBJ1-2	TRBV19	-	-	TGTGCCAGTGCACCGGGACATTTTATCGCTGGCTACACCTTC	CASAPGHFIAGYTF
TRBJ2-2	TRBV6-1	TRBD1	-	TGTGCCAGCAGTACCGGGACAGGGAGCACCGGGGAGCTGTTTTTT	CASSTGTGSTGELFF
TRBJ1-6	TRBV7-9	-	-	TGTGCCAGCAGCTTATCCCAGGAACCTTGGTCACCCCTCCACTTT	CASSLSQEPWSPLHF
TRBJ1-1	TRBV29-1	-	few	TGCAGCGTTTACGGGAACGATGAAGCTTTCTTT	CSVYGNDEAFF
TRBJ2-2	TRBV19	-	once	TGTGCCAGCCGAGGGGGACTTACGAACACCGGGGAGCTGTTTTTT	CASRGGLTNTGELFF
TRBJ2-7	TRBV5-1	TRBD2	-	TGTGCCAGCAGCTCAGGACTAGCGGGAGGGTACGAGCAGTACTTC	CASSSGLAGGYEQYF
TRBJ2-1	TRBV5-4	TRBD2	-	TGTGCCAGCAGCTTAGGGACTAGCGATGAGCAGTTCTTC	CASSLGTSDEQFF
TRBJ2-1	TRBV7-9	-	few	TGTGCCAGCAGTCCTCGTTTAGGTAATGAGCAGTTCTTC	CASSPRLGNEQFF
TRBJ1-6	TRBV7-9	-	-	TGTGCCAGCAGTCAAAGCGATTCACCCCTCCACTTT	CASSQSDSPLHF
TRBJ1-1	TRBV27	-	-	TGTGCGACCCGGTCCAGGTCCACTGAAGCTTTCTTT	CATRSRSTEAFF
TRBJ2-5	TRBV19	TRBD1	-	TGTGCCAGTAGTGTACAGGGGACAGAGACCCAGTACTTC	CASSVQGTETQYF
TRBJ2-4	TRBV6-5	-	few	TGTGCCAGCAGCCGAGATATCGAGGACAAAAACATTCAGTACTTC	CASSRDIEDKNIQYF
TRBJ1-1	TRBV5-1	TRBD1	-	TGCGCCAGCAGCCCCCGACAGGGCAGGGACACTGAAGCTTTCTTT	CASSPRQGRDTEAFF
TRBJ2-1	TRBV6-5	-	-	TGTGCCAGCAGTTCGTCACAGGGTTCCCCCAATGAGCAGTTCTTC	CASSSSQGSPNEQFF
TRBJ2-7	TRBV9	-	-	TGTGCCAGCAGCGGCCGGGATTCTTCCTACGAGCAGTACTTC	CASSGRDSSYEQYF
TRBJ2-7	TRBV4-1	-	-	TGCGCCAGCAGGCAAGGGACTGGATCCTACGAGCAGTACTTC	CASRQGTGSYEQYF